These 13 T cell receptor beta chains were sequenced from one sample in a study of cytomegalovirus exposure and HLA in healthy donors. Researchers ran the PCR with 60 Vbeta and 13 Jbeta primers. Assay: immunoSEQ multiplex PCR; the TCRdb copy retains only in-frame clones and omits some. In the table there are 95,000 to 150,000 clones, around 82% of which are singletons. Sequenced input: PBMCs. The receptors here all came from a young man in good health and CMV-seropositive.

J is TRBJ1-2 and V is TRBV18; D not resolved. CDR3 length: 14 amino acids. Trimming removed 3 bases at V and 4 bases at J, with 12 bases between. Per germline, CDR1 KGHSH and CDR2 LQKENI. For the CDR3, the DNA is TGTGCCAGCTCACCCGACTGGGAGTTCTATGGCTACACCTTC. Encoded protein: CASSPDWEFYGYTF. Drawing the rest from reference TRBV18 and TRBJ1-2, the complete variable domain is NAGVMQNPRHLVRRRGQEARLRCSPMKGHSHVYWYRQLPEEGLKFMVYLQKENIIDESGMPKERFSAEFPKEGPSILRIQQVVRGDSAAYFCASSPDWEFYGYTFGSGTRLTVV.

This sequence joins TRBV30 and TRBJ1-5; 7 nucleotides align to TRBD1. There are 15 residues in the CDR3. The ends lost 3 bases at V and 2 bases at J; junction bases unmatched: 7. The germline V gene encodes CDR1 GTSNPN and CDR2 SVGIG (reference sequence). The CDR3 here is CAWSGDSSGNQPQHF. In DNA, the CDR3 is TGTGCCTGGAGCGGGGACAGCTCTGGCAATCAGCCCCAGCATTTT.

As for this clone: Other nucleotide sequences from this sample produce the same CDR3. The rearrangement uses TRBV5-1 and TRBJ1-1; D gene uncertain. The CDR3 is 14 amino acids. V gave up 1 base and J gave up 1 base, with 8 bases separating them. In germline, CDR1 is SGHRS, CDR2 YFSETQ. Here the CDR3 DNA reads TGCGCCAGCAGCTTGCGAGGCGGGAACACTGAAGCTTTCTTT. Its protein product is CASSLRGGNTEAFF.

This chain links TRBV11-3 with TRBJ2-2; a weak D match, TRBD1 (6 bases). This CDR3 spans 15 amino acids. Between the trimmed V and J ends, which lost 5 bases and 2 bases, there was a span of 12 bases. Germline V gives CDR1 SGHNT, CDR2 YENEEA. CDR3 in amino acids: CASSPMTGNTGELFF. In DNA, the CDR3 is TGTGCCAGCAGCCCCATGACAGGAAACACCGGGGAGCTGTTTTTT.

This chain uses TRBV4-3 with TRBJ2-3; 7 bases agree with TRBD2. The CDR3 is 14 residues long. Germline assignment: CDR1 LGHNA and CDR2 YSLEER. Unmatched junction bases numbered 6, after V lost 3 bases and J lost 6 bases. CDR3 residues: CASSQSGTDDTQYF. For the CDR3, the DNA is TGCGCCAGCAGCCAGAGCGGGACCGACGATACGCAGTATTTT.

The chain recombines TRBV11-2 with TRBJ2-7; 8 bases match TRBD2. Trimming took 3 bases from V and 5 from J; bases not matched to a gene: 12. The CDR3 sequence is 16 residues long. The V gene's germline CDR1 is SGHAT and CDR2 FQNNGV. The CDR3 sequence: CASSFNSGLVADEQYF. CDR3 coding DNA: TGTGCCAGCAGCTTCAACTCGGGACTAGTTGCCGACGAGCAGTACTTC.

In DNA, the CDR3 is TGCAGCGTTGAGAAGGGGGCTAGCACAGATACGCAGTATTTT. Amino acids: CSVEKGASTDTQYF. The V gene is TRBV29-1, the J gene TRBJ2-3, with 7 bases lining up with TRBD1. The CDR3 length is 14 residues. The V gene end was trimmed by 3 bases and the J gene end by 0 bases; junction bases not matched to a gene: 3. CDR1 is SQVTM, CDR2 ANQGSEA, per germline.

This sequence joins TRBV28 and TRBJ1-5, with D maybe TRBD1 (5 bases). The V end lost 5 bases, the J end lost 6 bases, and 8 bases lay between the germline ends. This CDR3 has 12 residues. From germline, CDR1 is MDHEN and CDR2 SYDVKM. CDR3 coding DNA: TGTGCCAGCAGTGTAACAGGTCAGCCCCAGCATTTT. Amino acid sequence: CASSVTGQPQHF.

This chain connects TRBV4-1 to TRBJ1-5; no clear D gene. Trimming left V 6 bases short and J 1 base short, with 13 bases between. Germline V gene lookup returns CDR1 MGHRA and CDR2 YSYEKL. The CDR3 runs 15 residues. The CDR3 region is CASSPGRNSNQPQHF. The DNA for the CDR3 is TGCGCCAGCAGTCCGGGGAGGAACAGCAATCAGCCCCAGCATTTT.

The chain links TRBV7-2 to TRBJ2-3, with 10 bases fitting TRBD2. Germline CDR1 is SGHTA and CDR2 is FQGNSA. The CDR3 is 17 residues long. J lost 1 base, V lost 1 base, and 5 bases had no gene match. The CDR3 DNA reads as TGTGCCAGCAGCTTAGTGTCTAGCGGGAGCCGCACAGATACGCAGTATTTT. Its translation: CASSLVSSGSRTDTQYF.

The chain recombines TRBV7-9 with TRBJ2-7, with 10 bases lining up with TRBD2. The CDR3 consists of 16 residues. Germline V lookup: CDR1 SEHNR, CDR2 FQNEAQ (reference sequence). Trimming took 1 base from V and 4 from J; bases not matched to a gene: 7. The CDR3 bases are TGTGCCAGCAGCTTAGTAGCGGGAGGCGTTCCTTACGAGCAGTACTTC. Protein: CASSLVAGGVPYEQYF.

The chain uses TRBV28 and TRBJ1-5, with a possible D match to TRBD1 (6 bases). This CDR3 has 15 amino acids. Per the germline V gene, CDR1 is MDHEN and CDR2 is SYDVKM. The V end was cut by 7 bases, the J end by 0 bases, with 13 bases between. CDR3: CASKDRAYSNQPQHF. DNA of the CDR3: TGTGCCAGCAAGGACAGAGCCTATAGCAATCAGCCCCAGCATTTT.

The chain joins TRBV19 to TRBJ1-1; 7 bases fit TRBD1. Germline CDR1 is LNHDA and CDR2 is SQIVND (reference sequence). CDR3 size: 12 residues. V was clipped by 5 bases and J by 11 bases; unmatched bases: 8. The chain's CDR3 is CASSPPDRAAFF. For the CDR3, the DNA is TGTGCCAGTAGTCCGCCTGACAGGGCTGCTTTCTTT.